The entry below gives a single T cell receptor beta chain sequence along with its context. An amount of RNA that ranged from roughly 0.45 to 1 ug was reverse transcribed with random hexamers. Multiplex PCR with immunoSEQ amplified the TCR beta CDR3 across 54 Vbeta and 13 Jbeta. One entry per CDR3 protein results from TCRdb running MiXCR on the immunoSEQ multiplex PCR reads. The sample includes 70,000 or so distinct CDR3 sequences, approximately 93% of them seen just once. These data come from a study of CD8 T cells in Susac syndrome. This sequence was found in a human donor with multiple sclerosis. Sequenced material: CD8+ T cells from PBMCs.

The CDR3 bases are TGCAGCGTTCGCAGGGCTAGCGATTACTCCTACGAGCAGTACTTC. It specifies CSVRRASDYSYEQYF. J is TRBJ2-7 and V is TRBV29-1; possible D gene TRBD2, 6 bases. The CDR3 totals 15 residues. Germline loops: CDR1 SQVTM, CDR2 ANQGSEA. V lost 5 bases and J 0 bases, leaving 17 bases between the germline ends.